This is a list of T cell receptor beta chains from one sample in a study of vaccination effects on CD4 cells after COVID-19. Clones were read by immunoSEQ multiplex PCR, and TCRdb kept only the in-frame ones, dropping some. The repertoire consists of approximately 45,000 clones, with about 75% occurring once and the leading ten covering 12%. Antigens of these TCRs are unknown. This sample comprised CD4+ T cells from PBMCs cultured without peptide, obtained before COVID-19 vaccination. These receptors were taken from a human donor who had a prior SARS-CoV-2 infection. The CDR3 runs from the conserved cysteine through the conserved F or W. The D gene is left open where the match is weak. The size entry is marked missing in some rows and otherwise reads once, few, many or a size class.

j_call cdr3_length v_call clone_size d_call cdr3_nt cdr3_aa
TRBJ2-7 16 TRBV7-8 NA TRBD2 TGTGCCAGCAGCTTAGCGACCGGACTAGCGGGCGACGAGCAGTACTTC CASSLATGLAGDEQYF
TRBJ1-6 17 TRBV5-5 few NA TGTGCCAGCAGTCAGAACCACGGGACACAGATTTTTTCACCCCTCCACTTT CASSQNHGTQIFSPLHF
TRBJ2-3 15 TRBV9 NA NA TGTGCCAGCAGCGTAGGGCCTCAGGGGGGAGATACGCAGTATTTT CASSVGPQGGDTQYF
TRBJ2-2 15 TRBV29-1 NA NA TGCAGCGCCAAGGGACCCCTCGAAAACACCGGGGAGCTGTTTTTT CSAKGPLENTGELFF
TRBJ2-1 15 TRBV18 NA TRBD2 TGTGCCAGCTCATCCGGGACTAAGGTTATCAATGAGCAGTTCTTC CASSSGTKVINEQFF
TRBJ2-5 11 TRBV6-2/TRBV6-3 NA NA TGTGCCAGCAGTACCGGAGAGACCCAGTACTTC CASSTGETQYF
TRBJ1-6 15 TRBV2 few NA TGTGCCAGCAGTCAGCAGGGCCAACGTAATTCACCCCTCCACTTT CASSQQGQRNSPLHF
TRBJ2-7 14 TRBV19 NA NA TGTGCCAGTAGCCACAGGGCTGGGGGGGACGAGCAGTACTTC CASSHRAGGDEQYF
TRBJ2-1 16 TRBV5-1 NA NA TGCGCCAGCAGCTTGGGACCGGGGGCCCTTTACAATGAGCAGTTCTTC CASSLGPGALYNEQFF
TRBJ2-6 14 TRBV19 once NA TGTGCCAGTAGTATCCTCCCTGGGGCCAACGTCCTGACTTTC CASSILPGANVLTF
TRBJ2-1 13 TRBV6-5 NA NA TGTGCCAGCAGTTACTCGGGAAACAATGAGCAGTTCTTC CASSYSGNNEQFF
TRBJ2-1 13 TRBV12-1 NA NA TGTGCCAGCAGCTTTAAATACTACAATGAGCAGTTCTTC CASSFKYYNEQFF
TRBJ1-6 12 TRBV6-5 NA NA TGTGCCAGCAGTCGAGGGAATTCACCCCTCCACTTT CASSRGNSPLHF
TRBJ2-7 14 TRBV7-7 NA NA TGTGCTAGCAGCCTCGACGTATACTCCTACGAGCAGTACTTC CASSLDVYSYEQYF
TRBJ2-1 17 TRBV6-2/TRBV6-3 NA NA TGTGCCAGCAGCCGCATCGTTATTGGACTGAAAAACAATGAGCAGTTCTTC CASSRIVIGLKNNEQFF
TRBJ2-1 16 TRBV11-3 NA TRBD1 TGTGCCAGCAGCTTAGAGGGGACAGGGTCCTACAATGAGCAGTTCTTC CASSLEGTGSYNEQFF
TRBJ2-7 15 TRBV6-5 NA NA TGTGCCAGCAGTTATTATCGGGGCCAGGGCTACGAGCAGTACTTC CASSYYRGQGYEQYF
TRBJ2-7 15 TRBV18 NA TRBD1 TGTGCCAGCTCACTTTATCGGGACAGCTCCTACGAGCAGTACTTC CASSLYRDSSYEQYF
TRBJ2-3 14 TRBV5-4 few NA TGTGCCAGCAGCGATAGAGCTGGCACAGATACGCAGTATTTT CASSDRAGTDTQYF
TRBJ2-7 15 TRBV3-1/TRBV3-2 NA NA TGTGCCAGCACATCCCAGTCGGCAGGGGGGTACGAGCAGTACTTC CASTSQSAGGYEQYF
TRBJ2-1 15 TRBV10-3 NA TRBD2 TGTGCCACCTTTCCCGAGGCTAGCGGGGGGGACGGGCAGTTCTTC CATFPEASGGDGQFF
TRBJ1-6 15 TRBV18 NA NA TGTGCCAGCTCACCTTCATATAGGACGGAATCACCCCTCCACTTT CASSPSYRTESPLHF
TRBJ2-7 17 TRBV11-3 NA NA TGTGCCAGCAGCTTATCGGCAGGGGGGTGGAGGGCCTACGAGCAGTACTTC CASSLSAGGWRAYEQYF
TRBJ2-7 10 TRBV2 NA NA TGTGCCAGCGGGGGGCCCGAGCAGTACTTC CASGGPEQYF
TRBJ1-4 14 TRBV30 NA NA TGTGCCTGGACCTCCGGGACACGAAATGAAAAACTGTTTTTT CAWTSGTRNEKLFF
TRBJ2-1 14 TRBV4-3 NA NA TGCGCCAGCAGCCGCCTTCCGGGGAACAATGAGCAGTTCTTC CASSRLPGNNEQFF
TRBJ1-5 15 TRBV7-9 NA NA TGTGCCAGCAGCTTAGGTGAGACGTTCAATCAGCCCCAGCATTTT CASSLGETFNQPQHF
TRBJ2-1 17 TRBV13 NA NA TGTGCCAGCAGCTTATTATGGGGGGACAGCTCCTACAATGAGCAGTTCTTC CASSLLWGDSSYNEQFF
TRBJ2-7 15 TRBV19 NA TRBD1 TGTGCCAGTAGTCATGGGGACAGGGGCCTTGGGGAGCAGTACTTC CASSHGDRGLGEQYF
TRBJ2-2 14 TRBV6-5 NA NA TGTGCCAGCAGTTACTCGAGAGGGGCCGGGGAGCTGTTTTTT CASSYSRGAGELFF
TRBJ2-4 14 TRBV18 NA NA TGTGCCAGCTCACCAGGCGGACAAGCGACAGTCCAGTACTTC CASSPGGQATVQYF
TRBJ1-2 14 TRBV7-8 NA TRBD1 TGTGCCAGCAGCTCCGGATGGACAGGGGAGGGCTACACCTTC CASSSGWTGEGYTF
TRBJ1-2 12 TRBV5-6 NA NA TGTGCCAGCAGCTTGGTGACGGATGGCTACACCTTC CASSLVTDGYTF
TRBJ2-5 15 TRBV28 NA TRBD1 TGTGCCAGCAGTACCTACTCGACAGGGGGAGAGACCCAGTACTTC CASSTYSTGGETQYF
TRBJ2-7 11 TRBV18 NA NA TGTGCCAGCAGTAAGGGTAACGAGCAGTACTTC CASSKGNEQYF
TRBJ2-7 14 TRBV7-2 NA NA TGTGCCAGCAGCTTAGAGGGACCGGCTGGAGGGCAGTACTTC CASSLEGPAGGQYF
TRBJ2-1 20 TRBV4-3 NA TRBD2 TGCGCCAGCAGCCAACTGGACAGCTTAGTACTAGCGGGAGTTTACAATGAGCAGTTCTTC CASSQLDSLVLAGVYNEQFF
TRBJ2-3 14 TRBV5-1 NA NA TGCGCCAGCAGCCCAGACAAAGGGGCAGATACGCAGTATTTT CASSPDKGADTQYF
TRBJ2-2 18 TRBV10-3 once TRBD2 TGTGCCATCAGTGAGTCGGAGCTAGCGGGGGGCGGCACCGGGGAGCTGTTTTTT CAISESELAGGGTGELFF
TRBJ2-1 14 TRBV7-3 NA NA TGTGCCAGCAGCCCGCGGACAGACTACAATGAGCAGTTCTTC CASSPRTDYNEQFF
TRBJ2-3 11 TRBV11-2 NA NA TGTGCCAGCAGCCAGGGTGATACGCAGTATTTT CASSQGDTQYF
TRBJ1-6 16 TRBV6-1 NA NA TGTGCCAGCAGTGGTCAGGATGCGGGAGGTTTTTCACCCCTCCACTTT CASSGQDAGGFSPLHF
TRBJ1-3 15 TRBV9 NA NA TGTGCCAGCAGCGCGTTACCTTACTCTGGAAACACCATATATTTT CASSALPYSGNTIYF
TRBJ2-7 17 TRBV5-6 once TRBD2 TGTGCCAGCAGCCACGGGCTCGGACTAGCGGGAGAAAACGAGCAGTACTTC CASSHGLGLAGENEQYF
TRBJ2-1 16 TRBV5-4 few NA TGTGCCAGCAGTCCCTCCAGTTTGGACTACGCAAATGAGCAGTTCTTC CASSPSSLDYANEQFF
TRBJ2-5 18 TRBV25-1 NA NA TGTGCCAGCAGTGAATTATCCCCCGGCAGGGGGGTCCGGGGGACCCAGTACTTC CASSELSPGRGVRGTQYF
TRBJ1-4 14 TRBV5-1 NA NA TGCGCCAGCAGCTCAACGGGGGGAAGTGAAAAACTGTTTTTT CASSSTGGSEKLFF
TRBJ1-5 15 TRBV9 NA TRBD1 TGTGCCAGCAGCACAGGGACAGGGCCGGATCAGCCCCAGCATTTT CASSTGTGPDQPQHF
TRBJ2-7 11 TRBV6-4 NA NA TGTGCCAGCAGCTGCGCGGGGTCGGAGTACTTC CASSCAGSEYF
TRBJ1-4 14 TRBV3-1/TRBV3-2 once TRBD1 TGTGCCAGCACCAACAGGGGGGGGTCAGAAAAACTGTTTTTT CASTNRGGSEKLFF
TRBJ2-3 17 TRBV2 NA TRBD2 TGTGCCAGCACCCGGACTAGCGGGGGGGGCGGCACAGATACGCAGTATTTT CASTRTSGGGGTDTQYF
TRBJ1-2 12 TRBV7-9 NA NA TGTGCCAGCAGTCCCCCCCAGGGAGGCTACACCTTC CASSPPQGGYTF
TRBJ2-7 15 TRBV27 NA NA TGTGCCAGTAATTACGGATCGGGGAGTCGGCACGAGCAGTACTTC CASNYGSGSRHEQYF
TRBJ1-4 14 TRBV5-1 few NA TGCGCCAGCAGCTTGGGGGGTGGTAATGAAAAACTGTTTTTT CASSLGGGNEKLFF
TRBJ2-1 14 TRBV4-2 NA NA TGTGCCAGCAGCCGGGATTCTAACTACAATGAGCAGTTCTTC CASSRDSNYNEQFF